The 9 T cell receptor beta chains in this list originate from one sample, sequenced in a study of spatial heterogeneity in lung cancer. MiXCR, run by TCRdb on the 5' RACE reads, gives a single entry per CDR3 protein. The profile shows around 87,000 distinct CDR3 sequences, less than 15% of them singletons. Time point indicated: sample taken at primary tumor resection. Whole RNA obtained from tumor, nontumor lung or frozen PBMC underwent sequencing without sorting. The sequencing used PBMCs, collected at surgery. The receptors were sampled from a male donor with early-stage non-small cell lung cancer.

This sequence joins TRBV11-2 and TRBJ2-1, with 10 bases fitting TRBD2. This CDR3 is built from 16 residues. Germline assignment: CDR1 SGHAT and CDR2 FQNNGV. The J segment lost 7 bases and the V segment lost 4 bases, leaving 10 bases of the junction unmatched. CDR3 DNA: TGTGCCAGCAGCTCGATTACCAGCGGGGGGGAGAATGAGCAGTTCTTC. Translation: CASSSITSGGENEQFF.

For the CDR3, the DNA is TGTGCCAGCTCAGGACAGGGTTCCAATCAGCCCCAGCATTTT. Its translation: CASSGQGSNQPQHF. The chain links TRBV18 to TRBJ1-5; 8 bases match TRBD1. This CDR3 region has 14 residues. V lost 5 bases and J lost 3; bases outside the gene matches: 3. Per germline, CDR1 KGHSH and CDR2 LQKENI.

This clonotype occurred a few times. CDR3 sequence reads: CASTVEGMTEAFF. CDR3 nucleotide sequence: TGTGCCAGCACCGTCGAAGGGATGACTGAAGCTTTCTTT. This chain uses TRBV2 with TRBJ1-1, with unresolved D. Germline loops: CDR1 SNHLY, CDR2 FYNNEI. Trimming removed 7 bases at V and 5 bases at J, with 14 bases between. This CDR3 contains 13 residues. The full variable domain, its missing parts supplied by reference TRBV2 and TRBJ1-1, is EPEVTQTPSHQVTQMGQEVILRCVPISNHLYFYWYRQILGQKVEFLVSFYNNEISEKSEIFDDQFSVERPDGSNFTLKIRSTKLEDSAMYFCASTVEGMTEAFFGQGTRLTVV.

J is TRBJ2-3 and V is TRBV10-2, with 7 bases aligning to TRBD2. Unmatched junction bases numbered 9, after V lost 7 bases and J lost 2 bases. The CDR3 is made up of 15 amino acids. CDR1 is WSHSY and CDR2 is SAAADI in the germline V gene. The CDR3 DNA reads as TGCGCCAGCAAAATGGCTAGCGGCCCCACAGATACGCAGTATTTT. Translated, it gives CASKMASGPTDTQYF.

The V gene is TRBV7-9, the J gene TRBJ1-4; D perhaps matches TRBD1 (6 bases). This CDR3 contains 14 residues. The germline V and J ends were trimmed by 2 bases and 8 bases, with 12 bases remaining between them. The V gene's germline CDR1 is SEHNR and CDR2 FQNEAQ (reference sequence). The CDR3 protein is CASSLQQGHEKLFF. In DNA, the CDR3 is TGTGCCAGCAGCTTACAACAGGGCCACGAAAAACTGTTTTTT.

This sequence joins TRBV20-1 and TRBJ2-7; D might be TRBD1 or TRBD2, each matching 5 bases. Germline V lookup: CDR1 DFQATT, CDR2 SNEGSKA (reference sequence). CDR3 length equals 12 residues. The chain's CDR3 is CSPGQGPYEQYF. For the CDR3, the DNA is TGCAGCCCTGGGCAGGGACCCTACGAGCAGTACTTC.

The chain is built from TRBV7-2 and TRBJ1-5, with D possibly TRBD1 on 5 matching bases. Trimming stripped 0 bases from V and 0 bases from J, with 12 bases between. This CDR3 spans 17 amino acids. Germline V gives CDR1 SGHTA, CDR2 FQGNSA. CDR3 loop: CASSLAGRTSSNQPQHF. The CDR3 DNA sequence: TGTGCCAGCAGCTTAGCCGGACGGACATCTAGCAATCAGCCCCAGCATTTT.

This clonotype was detected only a few times. The V call is TRBV27, the J call TRBJ2-1, with 8 nucleotides matching TRBD2. V shed 0 bases, J shed 6 bases, and the junction held 13 bases outside the gene matches. CDR3 size: 18 residues. CDR1 is MNHEY and CDR2 is SMNVEV in the germline V gene (reference sequence). DNA of the CDR3: TGTGCCAGCAGTTTATCTAGTAGCGGGATTACGCGTGGCAATGAGCAGTTCTTC. This gives the protein CASSLSSSGITRGNEQFF.

The chain is built from TRBV3-1 and TRBJ1-3; possibly TRBD1 for D (5 bases). Germline CDR1 LGHDT, CDR2 YNNKEL (reference sequence). This CDR3 is 13 amino acids long. Trimming took 1 base from V and 4 from J, leaving 5 bases between them. For the CDR3, the DNA is TGTGCCAGCAGCCAAGGGACAGGAAACACCATATATTTT. It is translated as CASSQGTGNTIYF.